Below, one TCR beta chain is given with its context. Antigen specificity is unknown. The protocol was immunoSEQ multiplex PCR, while the TCRdb copy is restricted to in-frame clones and leaves out a portion. The table records 120,000 to 150,000 clones, approximately 90% of them present only once. Germline V gene sequence: CDR1 MNHNY, CDR2 SVGAGI (reference sequence). This CDR3 contains 14 residues. Trimming removed 2 bases from V and 6 bases from J, with 13 bases in between. The record originates from a study of T cell responses to AZD1222 COVID-19 vaccine. Findings of the study overall: Recipients of AZD1222 seropositive at baseline numbered only 6 or 7. Within unmutated variant regions lay the reported targets of nearly half of spike-specific TCRs.

This TCR was sampled from an adult in good health. This chain joins TRBV6-6 and TRBJ1-2; tentative D call: TRBD1 (6 bases). Material: peripheral blood, obtained on day 0 of AZD1222 vaccination. Here the CDR3 reads CASSYPARGDGYTF. CDR3 nucleotide sequence: TGTGCCAGCAGTTACCCGGCCAGGGGAGATGGCTACACCTTC.